The 20 T cell receptor beta chains given below trace back to one sample, sequenced in a study of tumor-infiltrating lymphocytes in primary liver carcinoma. A primer matching the constant region was used to make TCR beta cDNA from approximately 520 ng of total RNA. Researchers made the TCR beta libraries by running three nested multiplex PCR rounds with slightly modified ARM-PCR. Forward primers for TRBV1-TRBV30 and a C-beta reverse primer served the first two PCR rounds, at approximately 10 cycles each. TCRdb itself ran the multiplex PCR reads through MiXCR, one entry per CDR3 protein. Among approximately 300,000 distinct CDR3 sequences listed, roughly 60% were seen once. Unsorted whole blood supplied the RNA, and germline DNA was extracted too. Source material: peripheral blood. These TCRs come from a man between 40 and 49 years old with primary liver carcinoma and hepatitis B virus infection.

In the case of this clonotype: A much larger clone lies a single base off, so this may be a read error. DNA for the CDR3: TGTGCCAGCGGACCAGCCTTTTTCGGGAACTCCTACGAGCAGTACTTC. Translation: CASGPAFFGNSYEQYF. The chain couples TRBV6-2 or TRBV6-3 to TRBJ2-7; D perhaps matches TRBD2 (5 bases). The length of the CDR3 is 16 residues. V dropped 8 bases and J dropped 0 bases, with 20 bases sitting between them. Germline CDR1 is MNHEY and CDR2 is SVGEGT.

This clonotype was recorded at least ten times. This sequence joins TRBV12-3 or TRBV12-4 and TRBJ1-6; maybe TRBD1 (6 bases). V was clipped by 6 bases and J by 13 bases, with 13 bases between them. The CDR3 is 12 residues long. The CDR3 region is CASRHRVGPLHF. In nucleotides, the CDR3 is TGTGCCAGCAGACACAGGGTCGGGCCCCTCCACTTT.

This clonotype has ten or more counts. This rearrangement joins TRBV4-2 to TRBJ1-2; D gene unclear. Per germline, CDR1 LGHNA and CDR2 YNFKEQ. The CDR3 has 18 amino acids. Trimming took off 0 bases at V and 1 base at J, with 18 bases between the two ends. The CDR3 nucleotides read TGTGCCAGCAGCCAAGATCGGAAGGGCTGGAGCAATAACTATGGCTACACCTTC. This gives the protein CASSQDRKGWSNNYGYTF.

As concerns this clonotype: An end of the junction differs from the germline gene, which may be a read error. The V gene is TRBV29-1, the J gene TRBJ1-3; no firm D call. There are 12 residues in the CDR3. Per germline, CDR1 SQVTM and CDR2 ANQGSEA. CDR3 in amino acids: CSGRSSGDTIYF. The CDR3 coding sequence is TGCAGCGGTAGATCGTCTGGAGACACCATATATTTT.

This clonotype was seen a single time. The rearrangement joins TRBV7-9 to TRBJ2-3, with 10 bases aligning to TRBD2. Looked up from germline, CDR1 is SEHNR and CDR2 is FQNEAQ (reference sequence). V lost 1 base and J lost 4; bases outside the gene matches: 8. CDR3 length: 17 amino acids. DNA for the CDR3: TGTGCCAGCAGCTTAGGGGAGACTAGCGGGCCCGCAGATACGCAGTATTTT. Encoded protein: CASSLGETSGPADTQYF.

On this clonotype: One junction end does not reproduce the germline sequence, and a read error may be involved. The V gene is TRBV11-1, the J gene TRBJ2-1; a weak D match, TRBD2 (5 bases). The germline V gene encodes CDR1 SGHAT and CDR2 FQDESV (reference sequence). The CDR3 is 18 amino acids. CDR3 residues: CASSLYRSARGSYNEQFF. The CDR3 DNA follows: TGTGCTAGCAGCTTATACCGCTCCGCGAGAGGGTCCTACAATGAGCAGTTCTTC.

This chain uses TRBV12-3 or TRBV12-4 with TRBJ2-7; 7 bases are shared with TRBD2. The CDR3 sequence is 13 residues long. V gave up 11 bases and J gave up 6 bases; unmatched junction bases: 13. The CDR3 sequence: CAAAGDLMGEQYF. The CDR3, as DNA: TGTGCCGCCGCGGGAGACCTCATGGGCGAGCAGTACTTC.

In regard to this clonotype: Germline is not matched at one junction end, which may reflect a read error. The chain couples TRBV11-1 to TRBJ2-1; no clear D gene. Per the germline V gene, CDR1 is SGHAT and CDR2 is FQDESV (reference sequence). This CDR3 contains 16 residues. CDR3 in amino acids: CASARKVLSSYNEQFF. In DNA, the CDR3 is TGTGCCAGTGCCCGGAAAGTCCTGAGCTCCTACAACGAGCAGTTCTTC.

With respect to this clonotype: This may come from a read error, since a much larger clone is one base off. This likely comes from a read error, as the CDR3 has no conserved phenylalanine or tryptophan at its end. The genes are TRBV29-1 and TRBJ1-1; D is possibly TRBD1 (6 bases). The germline gives CDR1 SQVTM, CDR2 ANQGSEA. Trimming stripped 6 bases from V and 7 bases from J, with 15 bases between. The CDR3 covers 12 residues. CDR3 nucleotide sequence: TGCAGCGTGGGACATCAACGGGGTGAAGCTTTCCTT. This encodes CSVGHQRGEAFL.

This clonotype was seen more than once but under ten times. J is TRBJ1-1 and V is TRBV5-6; 7 bases match TRBD1. Germline V CDR1 and CDR2: SGHDT, YYEEEE. Germline trimming cut 1 base from V and 9 bases from J; bases unmatched to any gene: 9. This CDR3 is built from 14 residues. The DNA for the CDR3 is TGTGCCAGCAGCTTGCGCCCTGAGGGACAGAAAGCTTTCTTT. This encodes CASSLRPEGQKAFF.

To note about this clonotype: Just one base apart from a much larger clone, this may be a read error. CDR3 amino acids: CGSSPRTVQETQYF. The CDR3, as DNA: TGTGGCAGCAGCCCGAGGACAGTTCAAGAGACCCAGTACTTC. This rearrangement joins TRBV5-4 to TRBJ2-5; D perhaps matches TRBD1 (6 bases). Germline loops: CDR1 SGHNT, CDR2 YYREEE (reference sequence). CDR3 size: 14 residues.

The chain has TRBV7-8 and TRBJ1-1, with TRBD1 matching over 8 bases. J was trimmed by 5 bases and V by 10 bases; bases with no gene match: 9. Germline V gene sequence: CDR1 SGHVS, CDR2 FQNEAQ. This CDR3 is built from 13 residues. DNA for the CDR3: TGTGCCACTCAGGGGGCGAGGGGGACTGAAGCTTTCTTT. Its translation: CATQGARGTEAFF.

In regard to this clonotype: A much larger clone lies a single base off, so this may be a read error. The chain uses TRBV29-1 and TRBJ2-2; no clear D gene. V lost 3 bases and J lost 5, with 10 bases in between. The germline CDR1 and CDR2 sequences are SQVTM and ANQGSEA. This CDR3 region has 13 residues. CDR3 DNA sequence: TGCAGCGTTGATAAGGGTAAGACCGGGGAGCTGTTTTTT. It translates to CSVDKGKTGELFF.

As regards this clonotype: Possible read error: a much larger clone is one base away. The J gene is TRBJ2-2, the V gene TRBV11-2; D gene unclear. Germline V lookup: CDR1 SGHAT, CDR2 FQNNGV. CDR3 length: 13 amino acids. CDR3 nucleotides: TGTGCCAGCAGCCGAACGTCCACCTGGGAGCTGTTTTTT. Translated: CASSRTSTWELFF.

For this clonotype: Just one base apart from a much larger clone, this may be a read error. This rearrangement joins TRBV29-1 to TRBJ2-1, with 7 positions matching TRBD2. V trimming: 3 bases; J trimming: 1 base; junction bases outside the gene matches: 3. This CDR3 has 14 residues. The germline V gene has CDR1 SQVTM and CDR2 ANQGSEA. The CDR3 region has the DNA TGCAGCGTTGATCGAGCGGGGTCCTACAATGAGCAGTTCTTC. The encoded protein is CSVDRAGSYNEQFF.

This clonotype was seen ten or more times. The chain recombines TRBV30 with TRBJ1-1; possible D gene TRBD1, 6 bases. V lost 0 bases and J lost 11, with 10 bases in between. The CDR3 has 11 amino acids. Per germline, CDR1 GTSNPN and CDR2 SVGIG (reference sequence). The CDR3, as DNA: TGTGCCTGGAGTGTAGGGGGGACGGCTTTCTTT. Translated: CAWSVGGTAFF.

The table lists this clonotype with many counts. The rearrangement links TRBV6-6 to TRBJ1-5, with D unresolved. CDR1 and CDR2 from the germline V gene are MNHNY and SVGAGI (reference sequence). The CDR3 has 12 amino acids. V lost 9 bases and J lost 2, with 8 bases in between. CDR3 loop: CASGLGNQPQHF. For the CDR3, the DNA is TGTGCCAGTGGGCTCGGCAATCAGCCCCAGCATTTT.

On this clonotype itself: A read error may produce the germline difference seen at one junction end. The rearrangement joins TRBV11-1 to TRBJ2-3; no clear D gene. Germline assignment: CDR1 SGHAT and CDR2 FQDESV (reference sequence). There are 14 residues in the CDR3. The CDR3 coding sequence is TGTGCCAGCAGCCCACCCCCTGAAACAGATTCGCAGTATTTT. Its translation is CASSPPPETDSQYF.

This clonotype was counted ten times or more. This sequence joins TRBV4-3 and TRBJ1-1; no firm D call. The CDR3 runs 15 residues. Per germline, CDR1 LGHNA and CDR2 YSLEER. V shed 0 bases and J shed 7 bases, with 15 bases lying between them. In nucleotides, the CDR3 is TGCGCCAGCAGCCAAGAAGTAAGAAGCGTTAATGAAGCTTTCTTT. It codes for CASSQEVRSVNEAFF.

This chain connects TRBV11-3 to TRBJ2-1; D not certain. The germline V gene has CDR1 SGHNT and CDR2 YENEEA. Trimming cost V 10 bases and J 6 bases, with 13 bases left between them. This CDR3 is 12 amino acids long. CDR3 protein: CAKSLSANEQFF. The CDR3 DNA sequence: TGTGCCAAGAGCTTAAGTGCCAATGAGCAGTTCTTC.